This TCR beta chain was recorded in a study of cytomegalovirus exposure and HLA in healthy donors. The PCR contained 60 Vbeta and 13 Jbeta primers. Sequencing used immunoSEQ multiplex PCR; TCRdb keeps in-frame clones, though not all of them. Of around 130,000 clones in the sample, just over 65% are singletons; the top ten hold over 1.5%. As for this clone: The antigen remains unidentified.

Whole-study findings and limits: Being productive about 90% or about 30% of the time was typical of most TCR beta V segments in an earlier analysis.

This sequence originates from a man aged 18 to 30 in good health and CMV-seronegative. Sequences were obtained from PBMCs.

CDR3 nucleotides: TGTGCCATCAGCAACGGCGGCCTCACACTTGGGGCAGCGGGGCAGCCCCAGCATTTT. Translated, it gives CAISNGGLTLGAAGQPQHF. The chain links TRBV10-3 to TRBJ1-5; D is perhaps TRBD1 (5 bases). Germline V gene data show CDR1 as ENHRY and CDR2 as SYGVKD. V dropped 6 bases and J dropped 7 bases, with 31 bases sitting between them. There are 19 residues in the CDR3.